This T cell receptor (beta chain) was recorded in a study of early T cells in non-severe SARS-CoV-2 infection. As for the study in general: Whole-blood bulk RNA, unsorted, was sequenced, and chains were unpaired. Study-level results: VDJdb matches were skewed toward anti-spike CD8 T cell responses.

The CDR3 runs 13 residues. The germline V gene has CDR1 DFQATT and CDR2 SNEGSKA (reference sequence). V was shortened by 4 bases and J by 4 bases, with 13 bases between the two germline ends. Unique molecular identifiers (one per individual cDNA molecule) were attached. TCRdb used MiXCR to reprocess the 5' RACE reads, holding one entry per CDR3 protein. This table has 95,000 to 100,000 distinct CDR3 sequences, over 10% appearing once. This clonotype was observed a handful of times. The antigen is unknown. This rearrangement joins TRBV20-1 to TRBJ1-2, with D perhaps matching TRBD1 (5 bases). The receptor comes from an adult who was a healthcare worker with PCR-confirmed SARS-CoV-2 infection or an uninfected control (not recorded which). The specimen sequenced was whole blood. The CDR3 loop is CSANQGGTYGYTF. For the CDR3, the DNA is TGCAGTGCTAACCAGGGCGGAACCTATGGCTACACCTTC.